This T cell receptor (beta chain) comes out of a study of T-cell reconstitution after alpha-beta-depleted transplantation in children. Unique molecular identifiers were incorporated during preparation of the TCRbeta library. TCRdb reanalysed the PCR reads using MiXCR and keeps one entry per CDR3 protein. The data show about 870,000 distinct CDR3 sequences, 16% seen once. This clonotype was found many times. Trimming pared 4 bases from V and 3 bases from J, leaving 8 bases between. The germline CDR1 and CDR2 sequences are SGHRS and YFSETQ. The CDR3 runs 12 residues. The chain links TRBV5-1 to TRBJ2-7; perhaps TRBD2 as D (5 bases). The sequence was collected from a male patient younger than 18 who had a stem cell transplant for acute lymphoblastic leukemia, so the T cells may come from the graft donor. Sequencing was performed on PBMCs, mostly from graft donor cells, taken 360 days after TCRalphabeta/CD19-depleted stem cell transplant. CDR3 region: CASSPGYYEQYF. In DNA form, the CDR3 reads TGCGCCAGCAGCCCGGGGTACTACGAGCAGTACTTC.